The next 7 T cell receptor beta chains were all read from a single sample in a study of blood T cells in healthy people across ages. Next came a second PCR, run for about 6 to 12 cycles, which used a sample-barcoded 5' primer along with a J-beta primer mix. TCRdb recomputed calls from the 5' RACE reads with MiXCR, one row per CDR3 protein. Of nearly 800,000 distinct CDR3 sequences listed, roughly 25% are singletons. These data were also filed under a second study, of T cells of mothers and their children.

The sequencing sample was made of blood. The receptors were sampled from a boy aged 5-17 years in good health.

This rearrangement joins TRBV7-3 to TRBJ2-5; TRBD1 matches at 11 bases. This CDR3 contains 15 residues. CDR1 SGHTA and CDR2 FQGTGA come from the germline V gene. J lost 5 bases, V lost 5 bases, and 7 bases had no gene match. The CDR3 region has the DNA TGTGCCAGCAGCGCTGGGACAGGGGGTTGGGAGACCCAGTACTTC. Its protein product is CASSAGTGGWETQYF.

This clonotype showed up many times. The V and J genes are TRBV28 and TRBJ2-7; 7 positions agree with TRBD2. The CDR3 length is 15 residues. V shed 2 bases, J shed 3 bases, and the junction held 7 bases outside the gene matches. Germline-derived CDR1 and CDR2 are MDHEN and SYDVKM. The chain's CDR3 is CASSLPGGGVYEQYF. The CDR3 nucleotides are TGTGCCAGCAGTTTACCGGGAGGAGGTGTCTACGAGCAGTACTTC.

This clonotype has only a few counts. The gene calls are TRBV7-2 and TRBJ2-7; 8 nucleotides agree with TRBD2. The J call could be wrong; TRBJ2-1 is a better fit for the DNA end. This CDR3 contains 15 residues. From germline, CDR1 is SGHTA and CDR2 FQGNSA. The CDR3 region has the DNA TGTGCCAGCAGCCCGAGCGGGAGTGTCTGGAATGAGCAGTTCTTC. Translated: CASSPSGSVWNEQFF.

J is TRBJ1-2 and V is TRBV7-3; a possible D gene is TRBD1 (5 bases). The germline V gene has CDR1 SGHTA and CDR2 FQGTGA. The CDR3 spans 13 residues. Trimming removed 5 bases from V and 8 bases from J, with 15 bases in between. CDR3 in DNA: TGTGCCAGCAGCGAGACAGATCTCTCAGGCTACACCTTC. Translation: CASSETDLSGYTF.

This sequence joins TRBV3-1 and TRBJ1-2; no firm D call. The V end was cut by 0 bases, the J end by 5 bases, with 16 bases between. CDR1 is LGHDT, CDR2 YNNKEL, per germline (reference sequence). CDR3 length: 16 residues. The CDR3 spells CASSQDPGTSGYGYTF. Written as DNA, the CDR3 is TGTGCCAGCAGCCAAGATCCAGGCACCTCGGGTTATGGCTACACCTTC.

The chain employs TRBV29-1 and TRBJ2-3, with D possibly TRBD2 on 5 matching bases. This CDR3 spans 12 amino acids. Germline CDR1 and CDR2: SQVTM and ANQGSEA. Between the trimmed V and J ends, which lost 4 bases and 2 bases, there was a span of 7 bases. CDR3 loop: CSVGTYTDTQYF. CDR3 DNA sequence: TGCAGCGTTGGGACTTACACAGATACGCAGTATTTT.

V is TRBV30 and J is TRBJ2-5; unclear D gene. The J call may be incorrect, as the DNA end agrees better with TRBJ2-7. There are 15 residues in the CDR3. Germline V gene sequence: CDR1 GTSNPN, CDR2 SVGIG (reference sequence). The DNA of the CDR3 is TGTGCCTGGAGCCCAATGGGAACAAGCTCCTACGAGCAGTACTTC. It specifies CAWSPMGTSSYEQYF.